A single sample is the source of the 14 T cell receptor beta chains below, sequenced in a study of T cells in Graves' hyperthyroidism and ophthalmopathy. Using RNA transcripts as the source, TCR beta CDR3 regions were amplified. HTBI primers were employed in a first-round RT-PCR of the TCR CDR3. TCRdb fed the multiplex PCR reads into MiXCR, producing one record per CDR3 protein. The data contain about 640,000 distinct CDR3 sequences, less than 25% of them seen just once; the ten biggest clones take up 30% to 40%. Sequenced material: blood. Receptors were obtained from a man in his thirties or forties with Graves' ophthalmopathy.

The V and J genes are TRBV12-3 or TRBV12-4 and TRBJ1-6; 7 nucleotides agree with TRBD1. J lost 0 bases, V lost 6 bases, and 2 bases had no gene match. This CDR3 contains 15 residues. For the CDR3, the DNA is TGTGCCAGCAGGCGGGACAGCTCCTATAATTCACCCCTCCACTTT. Protein product: CASRRDSSYNSPLHF.

The chain employs TRBV2 and TRBJ1-1, with D hard to call. Deletions cut 5 bases from V and 4 bases from J, with 20 bases between. Germline V lookup: CDR1 SNHLY, CDR2 FYNNEI. The CDR3 sequence is 16 residues long. CDR3 nucleotides: TGTGCCAGCAGTTTATACGGGGTAAGCTGGGTCACTGAAGCTTTCTTT. It encodes CASSLYGVSWVTEAFF.

This clonotype has a count of ten or more. This chain uses TRBV7-9 with TRBJ2-5, with 7 bases matching TRBD1. J was trimmed by 4 bases and V by 5 bases; bases with no gene match: 10. This CDR3 comprises 15 residues. Germline V gene data show CDR1 as SEHNR and CDR2 as FQNEAQ (reference sequence). In DNA, the CDR3 is TGTGCCAGCAGCGGCTCGGGACAGCACCCAGAGACCCAGTACTTC. Amino acid sequence: CASSGSGQHPETQYF.

The rearrangement uses TRBV6-2 or TRBV6-3 and TRBJ2-7; 10 bases align to TRBD2. The germline gives CDR1 MNHEY, CDR2 SVGEGT. This CDR3 contains 16 residues. Trimming at V came to 0 bases and at J to 2 bases, leaving 4 bases not matched to a gene. CDR3 residues: CASSYSLAGETYEQYF. The CDR3 nucleotides are TGTGCCAGCAGTTACTCTCTAGCGGGAGAAACCTACGAGCAGTACTTC.

This clonotype was observed a few times. The chain has TRBV6-5 and TRBJ2-7, with 8 bases fitting TRBD1. CDR3 length equals 17 residues. Germline V gene sequence: CDR1 MNHEY, CDR2 SVGAGI. Trimming cost V 2 bases and J 0 bases; bases outside gene matches: 9. This CDR3 reads CASSYTTGTGYSYEQYF. DNA for the CDR3: TGTGCCAGCAGTTACACTACCGGGACAGGATACTCCTACGAGCAGTACTTC.

This clonotype was detected ten times or more. V usage is TRBV5-1 and J usage is TRBJ2-1; D gene uncertain. This CDR3 is 15 amino acids long. V was cut by 0 bases and J by 6 bases, with 13 bases left in between. Per the germline V gene, CDR1 is SGHRS and CDR2 is YFSETQ. This CDR3 is CASSLVAGEGNEQFF. The CDR3 nucleotides are TGCGCCAGCAGCTTGGTCGCTGGTGAAGGCAATGAGCAGTTCTTC.

The gene calls are TRBV10-3 and TRBJ1-6; TRBD1 is a possible D gene (5 bases). Germline V gives CDR1 ENHRY, CDR2 SYGVKD. The CDR3 runs to 13 residues. V shed 8 bases and J shed 5 bases, with 10 bases lying between them. CDR3 coding DNA: TGTGCCATCGCGGGGGACCATAATTCACCCCTCCACTTT. It translates to CAIAGDHNSPLHF.

This clonotype was seen ten or more times. J is TRBJ2-1 and V is TRBV7-9, with a weak D call TRBD1 (6 bases). The CDR3 runs to 15 residues. Germline CDR1 reads SEHNR; CDR2 reads FQNEAQ (reference sequence). V gave up 5 bases and J gave up 2 bases, with 13 bases separating them. In DNA, the CDR3 is TGTGCCAGCAGCCCTACAGGGTTACCCTACAATGAGCAGTTCTTC. Translation gives CASSPTGLPYNEQFF. Based on the CDR3 plus reference TRBV7-9 and TRBJ2-1, the full variable domain is DTGVSQNPRHKITKRGQNVTFRCDPISEHNRLYWYRQTLGQGPEFLTYFQNEAQLEKSRLLSDRFSAERPKGSFSTLEIQRTEQGDSAMYLCASSPTGLPYNEQFFGPGTRLTVL.

V and J are TRBV5-4 and TRBJ2-1, with D perhaps given as TRBD1 or TRBD2 (5 bases each). With 2 bases removed from V and 6 bases from J, the gap between germline ends came to 15 bases. Germline V gene lookup returns CDR1 SGHNT and CDR2 YYREEE (reference sequence). The CDR3 is made up of 15 amino acids. DNA for the CDR3: TGTGCCAGCAGCTTATCGGGGCGCAAGAGCAATGAGCAGTTCTTC. This translates into CASSLSGRKSNEQFF.

This clonotype was detected ten times or more. This chain links TRBV27 with TRBJ2-7, with TRBD1 matching over 7 bases. V lost 5 bases, J lost 2 bases, and 9 bases stayed unmatched. The CDR3 length is 15 residues. Germline loops: CDR1 MNHEY, CDR2 SMNVEV (reference sequence). CDR3 amino acids: CASSPSRDSPYEQYF. CDR3 nucleotides: TGTGCCAGCAGTCCTTCCCGGGACAGCCCCTACGAGCAGTACTTC.

The sample holds a few counts of this clonotype. At one boundary the junction diverges from the germline segment, which might be a read error. This chain joins TRBV11-1 and TRBJ2-2; D is perhaps TRBD2 (5 bases). The CDR3 is 14 residues long. The germline V gene encodes CDR1 SGHAT and CDR2 FQDESV (reference sequence). The CDR3 loop is CASSLGRNTGKLFF. The CDR3 DNA reads TGTGCCAGCAGCTTGGGCAGGAACACCGGGAAGCTGTTTTTT.

At least ten counts were recorded for this clonotype. The chain combines TRBV9 with TRBJ1-1, with D possibly being TRBD1 (6 bases). The germline V and J ends were trimmed by 1 base and 1 base, with 8 bases remaining between them. Germline V gene sequence: CDR1 SGDLS, CDR2 YYNGEE. CDR3 length: 14 residues. The CDR3 loop is CASSVTGQNTEAFF. The CDR3 DNA is TGTGCCAGCAGCGTAACGGGACAGAACACTGAAGCTTTCTTT.

V gene TRBV5-1 combines with J gene TRBJ2-2; the D is unclear. V lost 3 bases and J lost 6, with 6 bases in between. This CDR3 has 12 residues. The germline V gene encodes CDR1 SGHRS and CDR2 YFSETQ. The DNA for the CDR3 is TGCGCCAGCAGCTGGACGGCCGGGGAGCTGTTTTTT. Translating gives CASSWTAGELFF. The entire variable domain, with the rest obtained from reference TRBV5-1 and TRBJ2-2, is as follows: KAGVTQTPRYLIKTRGQQVTLSCSPISGHRSVSWYQQTPGQGLQFLFEYFSETQRNKGNFPGRFSGRQFSNSRSEMNVSTLELGDSALYLCASSWTAGELFFGEGSRLTVL.

The rearrangement links TRBV4-1 to TRBJ2-7; maybe TRBD2 (6 bases). Germline V gives CDR1 MGHRA, CDR2 YSYEKL. Trimming cost V 1 base and J 3 bases, with 13 bases left between them. The CDR3 has 15 residues. The DNA of the CDR3 is TGCGCCAGCAGCCAAGTCCAAAGGGAGGACTACGAGCAGTACTTC. Amino acids: CASSQVQREDYEQYF.